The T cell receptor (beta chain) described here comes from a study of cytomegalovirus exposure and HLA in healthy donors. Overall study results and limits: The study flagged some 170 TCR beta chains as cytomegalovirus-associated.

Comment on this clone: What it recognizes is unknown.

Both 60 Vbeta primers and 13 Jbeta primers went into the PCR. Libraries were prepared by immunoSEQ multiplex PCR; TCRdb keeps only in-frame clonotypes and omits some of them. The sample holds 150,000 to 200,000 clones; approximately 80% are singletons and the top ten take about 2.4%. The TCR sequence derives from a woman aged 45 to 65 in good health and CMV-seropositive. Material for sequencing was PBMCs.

The CDR3 spells CASSPRLAENIQYF. DNA for the CDR3: TGTGCCAGCAGCCCCCGACTAGCGGAAAACATTCAGTACTTC. The chain joins TRBV9 to TRBJ2-4; 9 bases line up with TRBD2. V shed 4 bases and J 5 bases; nucleotides not matched to a gene: 4. CDR1 and CDR2 from the germline V gene are SGDLS and YYNGEE. The CDR3 has 14 residues.